This T cell receptor beta chain was obtained from a study of cytomegalovirus exposure and HLA in healthy donors. The V gene's germline CDR1 is SGHRS and CDR2 YFSETQ. This CDR3 comprises 14 residues. Unmatched junction bases numbered 4, after V lost 4 bases and J lost 1 base. PCR primers comprised 60 Vbeta and 13 Jbeta primers. The protocol was immunoSEQ multiplex PCR, while the TCRdb copy is restricted to in-frame clones and leaves out a portion. The sample records around 160,000 clones, around four fifths being singletons. Sequencing input: PBMCs. The chain links TRBV5-1 to TRBJ2-5, with 7 bases lining up with TRBD1. The receptor was isolated from a man aged 50 to 60 in good health and CMV-seropositive. The CDR3 DNA reads TGCGCCAGCAGCGAGACAGGGATCCAAGAGACCCAGTACTTC. The encoded protein is CASSETGIQETQYF.